This entry lists 17 T cell receptor beta chains sequenced from one sample in a study of T cell changes during pregnancy in multiple sclerosis. Libraries were prepared by immunoSEQ multiplex PCR; TCRdb keeps only in-frame clonotypes and omits some of them. The sample carries about 54,000 clones, 75% to 95% recorded once. This sample comprised peripheral blood, obtained after pregnancy. These TCRs come from a female donor in good health, enrolled as a control in a pregnancy study.

The chain couples TRBV29-1 to TRBJ2-1; TRBD2 agrees at 8 bases. V was clipped by 7 bases and J by 1 base; unmatched bases: 9. Germline V gene lookup returns CDR1 SQVTM and CDR2 ANQGSEA. CDR3 length equals 15 residues. The DNA for the CDR3 is TGCAGCGGCCAAAGCGGGGGTTGGTCCTACAATGAGCAGTTCTTC. Its protein product is CSGQSGGWSYNEQFF.

In its sample, this clone was seen once. This chain uses TRBV11-2 with TRBJ2-5, with TRBD1 matching over 8 bases. The V and J ends lost 4 bases and 4 bases, in that order; junction bases with no gene match: 2. Germline V gives CDR1 SGHAT, CDR2 FQNNGV. CDR3 length: 13 residues. The chain's CDR3 is CASSSDRGETQYF. CDR3 DNA: TGTGCCAGCAGCTCAGACAGGGGAGAGACCCAGTACTTC.

The chain links TRBV14 to TRBJ1-2; no definite D call. This CDR3 is 13 amino acids long. Germline CDR1 is SGHDN and CDR2 is FVKESK. V was clipped by 1 base and J by 6 bases, with 9 bases between them. The chain's CDR3 is CASSQGWSDGYTF. The DNA of the CDR3 is TGTGCCAGCAGCCAAGGGTGGTCAGATGGCTACACCTTC.

The chain carries TRBV2 and TRBJ1-5; 7 bases line up with TRBD1. V trimming: 3 bases; J trimming: 7 bases; junction bases outside the gene matches: 6. CDR1 is SNHLY, CDR2 FYNNEI, per germline. The CDR3 contains 14 residues. In nucleotides, the CDR3 is TGTGCCAGCAGTGAGGAGACAGGGAACCAGCCCCAGCATTTT. Amino acids: CASSEETGNQPQHF.

This rearrangement joins TRBV11-3 to TRBJ2-2, with TRBD2 matching over 7 bases. CDR1 is SGHNT, CDR2 YENEEA, per germline. The CDR3 extends over 17 amino acids. V was clipped by 5 bases and J by 1 base; unmatched bases: 10. CDR3 DNA: TGTGCCAGCAGCCCATACCTAGCGGAGCAGAACACCGGGGAGCTGTTTTTT. It translates to CASSPYLAEQNTGELFF.

The chain carries TRBV13 and TRBJ2-7, with TRBD2 matching 8 bases. This CDR3 spans 18 amino acids. J gave up 4 bases and V 0 bases, and 14 bases lay outside the gene matches. Germline V gives CDR1 PRHDT, CDR2 FYEKMQ (reference sequence). The CDR3 DNA follows: TGTGCCAGCAGCTTAGGCCCGCCTGGGTCGAGCGGGAGTTACGAGCAGTACTTC. Protein sequence: CASSLGPPGSSGSYEQYF.

This sequence joins TRBV7-9 and TRBJ2-1; 14 bases line up with TRBD2. Germline trimming cut 2 bases from V and 6 bases from J; bases unmatched to any gene: 3. This CDR3 comprises 16 residues. CDR1 and CDR2 from the germline V gene are SEHNR and FQNEAQ (reference sequence). This CDR3 is CASSLLGLAGANEQFF. In nucleotides, the CDR3 is TGTGCCAGCAGCTTACTGGGACTAGCGGGAGCCAATGAGCAGTTCTTC.

The chain recombines TRBV13 with TRBJ2-7; TRBD2 might be the D (5 bases). Germline V gene data show CDR1 as PRHDT and CDR2 as FYEKMQ (reference sequence). The CDR3 is made up of 11 amino acids. V was cut by 5 bases and J by 3 bases, with 5 bases left in between. The CDR3, as DNA: TGTGCCAGCAGCGGAGGCTACGAGCAGTACTTC. This codes for CASSGGYEQYF.

The chain has TRBV18 and TRBJ2-1; 12 bases are shared with TRBD2. CDR3 length: 19 amino acids. The V and J ends lost 0 bases and 2 bases, in that order; junction bases with no gene match: 8. Germline CDR1 is KGHSH and CDR2 is LQKENI. The DNA for the CDR3 is TGTGCCAGCTCACCACCAGTTGGGCTAGCGGGGGGGCCCTACAATGAGCAGTTCTTC. This encodes CASSPPVGLAGGPYNEQFF.

CDR3 amino acids: CASSFSQGSRSPLHF. As DNA, the CDR3 is TGTGCCAGCAGTTTTTCCCAGGGCAGTCGTTCACCCCTCCACTTT. The V and J genes are TRBV28 and TRBJ1-6; tentatively, D is TRBD1 (5 bases). The CDR3 consists of 15 residues. The V gene's germline CDR1 is MDHEN and CDR2 SYDVKM. V lost 3 bases, J lost 9 bases, and 15 bases lay in between.

V is TRBV5-1 and J is TRBJ1-4, with D uncertain. Germline lookup yields CDR1 SGHRS and CDR2 YFSETQ. Trimming removed 6 bases from V and 3 bases from J, with 15 bases in between. The CDR3 is 15 amino acids. Here the CDR3 DNA reads TGCGCCAGCACGAGGGCCCTTCCGGCTAATGAAAAACTGTTTTTT. Protein product: CASTRALPANEKLFF.

The chain uses TRBV25-1 and TRBJ2-7; 8 nucleotides line up with TRBD1. This CDR3 spans 17 amino acids. The ends lost 2 bases at V and 2 bases at J; junction bases unmatched: 11. Looked up from germline, CDR1 is MGHDK and CDR2 is SYGVNS. CDR3 nucleotide sequence: TGTGCCAGCAGTGAACAAGTTGGACAGGGCCATACCTACGAGCAGTACTTC. Translation gives CASSEQVGQGHTYEQYF.

The chain recombines TRBV19 with TRBJ2-7; a weak D match, TRBD2 (6 bases). Looked up from germline, CDR1 is LNHDA and CDR2 is SQIVND (reference sequence). This CDR3 is 15 amino acids long. Trimming left V 1 base short and J 2 bases short, with 12 bases between. CDR3 amino acids: CASSIVSSETYEQYF. CDR3 DNA sequence: TGTGCCAGTAGTATAGTTTCTAGCGAAACCTACGAGCAGTACTTC.

The rearrangement uses TRBV5-1 and TRBJ2-2, with D possibly matching TRBD1 (6 bases). CDR3 size: 17 residues. Germline lookup yields CDR1 SGHRS and CDR2 YFSETQ. V dropped 4 bases and J dropped 0 bases, with 16 bases sitting between them. CDR3 sequence reads: CASSPDAQGPNTGELFF. The CDR3 DNA reads TGCGCCAGCAGCCCAGACGCACAGGGCCCGAACACCGGGGAGCTGTTTTTT.

The chain carries TRBV6-1 and TRBJ1-6, with D possibly TRBD1 on 6 matching bases. The germline V gene has CDR1 MNHNS and CDR2 SASEGT. This CDR3 has 14 residues. Trimming took off 0 bases at V and 10 bases at J, with 10 bases between the two ends. CDR3 bases: TGTGCCAGCAGTGAAGCGACAGGAGGATCACCCCTCCACTTT. This codes for CASSEATGGSPLHF.

V and J are TRBV19 and TRBJ2-1; the match to TRBD1 covers 8 bases. CDR1 and CDR2 (germline): LNHDA, SQIVND (reference sequence). V dropped 3 bases and J dropped 8; count of bases not matched to a gene: 6. The CDR3 runs to 14 residues. CDR3 sequence reads: CASSIGQGADEQFF. The CDR3 coding sequence is TGTGCCAGTAGTATTGGGCAGGGGGCTGATGAGCAGTTCTTC.

The V call is TRBV28, the J call TRBJ2-5, with 8 bases that match TRBD1. This CDR3 comprises 15 residues. V dropped 6 bases and J dropped 4; count of bases not matched to a gene: 10. Germline CDR1 reads MDHEN; CDR2 reads SYDVKM. The CDR3 reads CASSPYRGTGETQYF. In DNA, the CDR3 is TGTGCCAGCAGCCCTTACAGGGGGACGGGAGAGACCCAGTACTTC.